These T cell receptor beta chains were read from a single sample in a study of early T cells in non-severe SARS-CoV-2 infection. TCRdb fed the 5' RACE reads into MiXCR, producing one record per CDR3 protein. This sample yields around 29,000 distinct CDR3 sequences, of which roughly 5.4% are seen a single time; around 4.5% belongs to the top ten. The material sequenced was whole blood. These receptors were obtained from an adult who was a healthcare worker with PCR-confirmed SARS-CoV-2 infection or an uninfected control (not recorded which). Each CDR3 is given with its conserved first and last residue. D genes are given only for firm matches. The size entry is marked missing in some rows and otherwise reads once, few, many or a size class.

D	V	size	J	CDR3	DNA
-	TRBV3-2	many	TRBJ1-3	CASSQDRRSYRASSGNTIYF	TGTGCCAGCAGCCAAGATCGTCGGTCCTACAGGGCCAGCTCTGGAAACACCATATATTTT
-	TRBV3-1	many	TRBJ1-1	CASSQASTEAFF	TGTGCCAGCAGCCAAGCCTCCACTGAAGCTTTCTTT
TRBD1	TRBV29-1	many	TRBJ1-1	CSVEGLADRAGTEAFF	TGCAGCGTTGAAGGGCTAGCGGACAGGGCGGGGACTGAAGCTTTCTTT
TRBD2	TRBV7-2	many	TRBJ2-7	CASSLAEVKREGPPPQTGQYF	TGTGCCAGCAGCTTAGCGGAAGTGAAGCGGGAGGGACCTCCCCCACAAACCGGGCAGTACTTC
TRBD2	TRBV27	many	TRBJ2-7	CASSFITSGHEQYF	TGTGCCAGCAGTTTCATAACTAGCGGCCACGAGCAGTACTTC
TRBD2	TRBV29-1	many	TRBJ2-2	CSVEWALQAGVATGELFF	TGCAGCGTTGAATGGGCTTTACAGGCGGGAGTGGCCACCGGGGAGCTGTTTTTT
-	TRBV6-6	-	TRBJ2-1	CASSQGLSDEQFF	TGTGCCAGCAGCCAGGGACTGAGCGATGAGCAGTTCTTC
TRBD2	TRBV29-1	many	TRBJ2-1	CSVVASGIAYNEQFF	TGCAGCGTTGTGGCTAGCGGGATCGCCTACAATGAGCAGTTCTTC
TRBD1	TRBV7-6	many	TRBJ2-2	CASSLPSLGQGEATGELFF	TGTGCCAGCAGCTTACCCTCCCTGGGACAGGGAGAGGCCACCGGGGAGCTGTTTTTT
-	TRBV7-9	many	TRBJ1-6	CASSWRGSSYNSPLHF	TGTGCCAGCAGCTGGCGAGGGAGTTCCTATAATTCACCCCTCCACTTT
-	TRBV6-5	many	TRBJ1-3	CASSYSGAQSSGNTIYF	TGTGCCAGCAGTTACTCCGGGGCGCAGAGCTCTGGAAACACCATATATTTT
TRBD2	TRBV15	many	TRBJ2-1	CATSRVAGVSNEQFF	TGTGCCACCAGCAGAGTTGCGGGAGTCTCAAATGAGCAGTTCTTC
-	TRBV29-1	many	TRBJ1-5	CSVASGVDQPQHF	TGCAGCGTTGCATCAGGGGTCGATCAGCCCCAGCATTTT
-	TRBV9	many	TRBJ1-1	CASSPSPGVNTEAFF	TGTGCCAGCAGCCCTTCCCCGGGGGTGAACACTGAAGCTTTCTTT
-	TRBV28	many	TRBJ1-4	CASSSPLKVGGEKLFF	TGTGCCAGCAGTTCTCCCTTAAAGGTCGGGGGAGAGAAACTGTTTTTT
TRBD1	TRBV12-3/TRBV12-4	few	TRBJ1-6	CASRQQGEDSPLHF	TGTGCCAGCAGGCAACAGGGGGAGGACTCACCCCTCCACTTT
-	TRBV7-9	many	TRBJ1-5	CASSLGTVEYQPQHF	TGTGCCAGCAGTCTCGGGACCGTGGAGTATCAGCCCCAGCATTTT
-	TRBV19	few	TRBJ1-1	CASSISQTYEAFF	TGTGCCAGTAGTATATCACAGACTTATGAAGCTTTCTTT
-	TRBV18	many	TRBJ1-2	CASSPPGSGKGYTF	TGTGCCAGCTCACCCCCAGGGAGTGGAAAGGGCTACACCTTC
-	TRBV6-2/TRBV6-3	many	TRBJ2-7	CASSYVGLSYEQYF	TGTGCCAGCAGTTACGTTGGCCTATCCTACGAGCAGTACTTC
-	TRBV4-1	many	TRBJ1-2	CASSQDHMTGSYGYTF	TGCGCCAGCAGCCAAGATCATATGACAGGCAGCTATGGCTACACCTTC
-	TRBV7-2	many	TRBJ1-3	CASSVLGRGSSGNTIYF	TGTGCCAGCAGCGTCTTGGGAAGGGGAAGCTCTGGAAACACCATATATTTT
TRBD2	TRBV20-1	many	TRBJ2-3	CSATSGGPGTDTQYF	TGCAGTGCAACTAGCGGGGGGCCGGGCACAGATACGCAGTATTTT
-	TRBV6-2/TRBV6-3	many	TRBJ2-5	CASSSGQTQYF	TGTGCCAGCAGTTCCGGGCAGACCCAGTACTTC
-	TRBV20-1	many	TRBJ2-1	CSARDNFQGSGNEQFF	TGCAGTGCTAGAGATAATTTCCAGGGGAGTGGAAATGAGCAGTTCTTC
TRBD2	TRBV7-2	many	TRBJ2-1	CASSLSLAGTTREQFF	TGTGCCAGCAGCTTATCTCTAGCGGGGACTACACGTGAGCAGTTCTTC
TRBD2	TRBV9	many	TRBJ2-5	CASSAAGLEETQYF	TGTGCCAGCAGCGCAGCGGGGCTAGAAGAGACCCAGTACTTC
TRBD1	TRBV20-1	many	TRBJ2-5	CSATGAGETQYF	TGCAGTGCCACAGGGGCTGGGGAGACCCAGTACTTC
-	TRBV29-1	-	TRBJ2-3	CSVEVDTQYF	TGCAGCGTTGAGGTGGATACGCAGTATTTT
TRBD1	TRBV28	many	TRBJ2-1	CASGTGSSYNEQFF	TGTGCCAGCGGGACAGGGAGCTCCTACAATGAGCAGTTCTTC
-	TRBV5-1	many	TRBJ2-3	CASSLGQDTDTQYF	TGCGCCAGCAGCTTGGGCCAGGACACAGATACGCAGTATTTT
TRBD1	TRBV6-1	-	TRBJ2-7	CASRPGTGPYEQYF	TGTGCCAGCAGGCCGGGGACAGGTCCCTACGAGCAGTACTTC
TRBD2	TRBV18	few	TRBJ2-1	CASSRTSGSSPTYNEQFF	TGTGCCAGCTCACGCACAAGCGGGAGTTCCCCAACCTACAATGAGCAGTTCTTC
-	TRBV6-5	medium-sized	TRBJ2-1	CASRPSDSMAYNEQFF	TGTGCCAGCCGACCATCGGACTCAATGGCGTACAATGAGCAGTTCTTC
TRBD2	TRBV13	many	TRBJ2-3	CASSLSQTSGSSTDTQYF	TGTGCCAGCAGCTTATCCCAGACTAGCGGGAGCTCCACAGATACGCAGTATTTT
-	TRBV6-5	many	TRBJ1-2	CASGRDIGRGYTF	TGTGCCAGCGGCAGGGATATTGGTCGCGGCTACACCTTC
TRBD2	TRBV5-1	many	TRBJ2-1	CASSWGWTSDTSEQFF	TGCGCCAGCAGCTGGGGGTGGACTAGCGACACCTCCGAGCAGTTCTTC
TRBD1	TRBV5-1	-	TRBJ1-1	CASTPTGDTEAFF	TGCGCCAGCACCCCGACAGGGGACACTGAAGCTTTCTTT
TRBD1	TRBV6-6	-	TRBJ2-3	CASSYLQGMQADTQYF	TGTGCCAGCAGTTACCTACAGGGGATGCAGGCAGATACGCAGTATTTT
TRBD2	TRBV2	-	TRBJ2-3	CASSALAGVTDTQYF	TGTGCCAGCAGTGCCCTGGCGGGAGTCACAGATACGCAGTATTTT
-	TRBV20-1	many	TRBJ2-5	CSARGLGGQQETQYF	TGCAGTGCTAGGGGACTGGGGGGTCAGCAAGAGACCCAGTACTTC
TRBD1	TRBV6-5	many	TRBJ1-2	CASSHYTGQGDPNYGYTF	TGTGCCAGCAGCCACTATACGGGACAGGGAGACCCAAACTATGGCTACACCTTC
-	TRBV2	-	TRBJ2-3	CASHASTGDTQYF	TGTGCCAGCCATGCCTCTACGGGAGATACGCAGTATTTT
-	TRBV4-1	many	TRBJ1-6	CASSQEGAGVNSPLHF	TGCGCCAGCAGCCAAGAGGGGGCAGGGGTGAACTCACCCCTCCACTTT
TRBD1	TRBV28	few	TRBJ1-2	CASRPGQAYGYTF	TGTGCCAGCAGACCGGGACAGGCGTATGGCTACACCTTC
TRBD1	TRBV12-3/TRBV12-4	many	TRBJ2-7	CASSRTGTGGEQYF	TGTGCCAGCAGCCGAACCGGGACAGGGGGCGAGCAGTACTTC
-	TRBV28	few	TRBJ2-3	CASSLNWGGTDTQYF	TGTGCCAGCAGTTTAAACTGGGGGGGCACAGATACGCAGTATTTT
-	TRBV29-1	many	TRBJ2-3	CSVGDAGSDTQYF	TGCAGCGTCGGAGACGCGGGGTCAGATACGCAGTATTTT
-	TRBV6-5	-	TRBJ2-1	CASSYRNEQFF	TGTGCCAGCAGTTATCGGAATGAGCAGTTCTTC
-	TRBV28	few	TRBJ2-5	CASSLQLTEETQYF	TGTGCCAGCAGTTTACAATTGACGGAAGAGACCCAGTACTTC
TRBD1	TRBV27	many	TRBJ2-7	CASRHRGYEQYF	TGTGCCAGCCGACACAGGGGCTACGAGCAGTACTTC
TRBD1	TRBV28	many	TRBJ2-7	CASTEGQASSYEQYF	TGTGCCAGCACCGAGGGACAGGCGAGCTCCTACGAGCAGTACTTC
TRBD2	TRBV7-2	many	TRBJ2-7	CASSPRPGLATYEQYF	TGTGCCAGCAGCCCACGACCGGGACTAGCTACCTACGAGCAGTACTTC
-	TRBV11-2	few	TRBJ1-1	CASSLLGLGAFF	TGTGCCAGCAGCTTATTGGGGCTGGGGGCTTTCTTT
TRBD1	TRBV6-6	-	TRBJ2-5	CASSTSLRDRGWTQYF	TGTGCCAGCAGTACCTCTCTCCGGGACAGAGGGTGGACCCAGTACTTC
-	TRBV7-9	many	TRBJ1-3	CASSLQGNTIYF	TGTGCCAGCAGCTTGCAGGGAAACACCATATATTTT